This T cell receptor beta chain appears in the sequencing data of a study of T cell responses to AZD1222 COVID-19 vaccine. Concerning this clone: Its antigen remains unknown.

Findings and caveats of the study: CD4 TCRs associated with vaccination spanned spike, dominating at 160-218 and 743-854. Within unmutated variant regions lay the reported targets of nearly half of spike-specific TCRs. Seropositive at baseline were only six AZD1222 recipients.

The assay was immunoSEQ multiplex PCR, and TCRdb's table has in-frame clones only and misses some. The sample contains 90,000 to 120,000 clones, around 90% of which appear only once. This sample comprised peripheral blood, obtained on day 0 of AZD1222 vaccination. The TCR originated in an adult in good health.

The CDR3 nucleotides are TGTGCCAGTAGTATAGCCCCTGACAGGGTACATCAGCCCCAGCATTTT. Translating it yields CASSIAPDRVHQPQHF. V is TRBV19 and J is TRBJ1-5; 7 bases map to TRBD1. Per the germline V gene, CDR1 is LNHDA and CDR2 is SQIVND (reference sequence). The CDR3 sequence is 16 residues long. Trimming cost V 1 base and J 5 bases; bases outside gene matches: 8. The full variable domain, rest sourced from reference TRBV19 and TRBJ1-5, is DGGITQSPKYLFRKEGQNVTLSCEQNLNHDAMYWYRQDPGQGLRLIYYSQIVNDFQKGDIAEGYSVSREKKESFPLTVTSAQKNPTAFYLCASSIAPDRVHQPQHFGDGTRLSIL.